A single sample is the source of the 26 T cell receptor beta chains below, sequenced in a study of shared clonotypes between healthy human individuals. Method: immunoSEQ multiplex PCR; TCRdb's copy keeps in-frame clones and lacks some. Of some 300,000 clones detected, 73% appear once; the ten largest clones hold more than 9%. The sample taken for sequencing was memory CD4+ T cells sorted from blood. This sample's subset: CD45RA-negative fraction. These receptors were taken from a man under 40 in good health.

V is TRBV28 and J is TRBJ1-1; D remains unclear. V lost 1 base, J lost 8 bases, and 11 bases lay in between. CDR1 MDHEN and CDR2 SYDVKM come from the germline V gene. The CDR3 length is 13 residues. CDR3 in DNA: TGTGCCAGCAGTTTATTGACCCGTTCGGAAGCTTTCTTT. Its protein is CASSLLTRSEAFF.

This clone has just a few counts. The chain uses TRBV7-9 and TRBJ1-1; TRBD1 might be the D (6 bases). CDR3 size: 15 residues. V was trimmed by 0 bases and J by 0 bases, leaving 8 bases between them. The germline V gene has CDR1 SEHNR and CDR2 FQNEAQ (reference sequence). The CDR3 DNA reads as TGTGCCAGCAGCTTAGCCAGGGGAGTGAACACTGAAGCTTTCTTT. Its translation is CASSLARGVNTEAFF. The full variable domain, in which reference TRBV7-9 and TRBJ1-1 provide the parts outside the CDR3, is DTGVSQNPRHKITKRGQNVTFRCDPISEHNRLYWYRQTLGQGPEFLTYFQNEAQLEKSRLLSDRFSAERPKGSFSTLEIQRTEQGDSAMYLCASSLARGVNTEAFFGQGTRLTVV.

This clone was counted at least ten times. The rearrangement joins TRBV7-8 to TRBJ2-1; D is possibly TRBD1 or TRBD2 (7 bases each). The CDR3 loop spans 15 amino acids. Trimming cost V 3 bases and J 4 bases, with 13 bases left between them. The germline V gene has CDR1 SGHVS and CDR2 FQNEAQ. CDR3 nucleotides: TGTGCCAGCAGCTTCCAGGGGGGAGGGTACAATGAGCAGTTCTTC. The encoded protein is CASSFQGGGYNEQFF.

This clone was recorded a few times. This chain uses TRBV5-1 with TRBJ2-2; D might be TRBD2 (6 bases). The CDR3 sequence is 16 residues long. With 3 bases removed from V and 0 bases from J, the gap between germline ends came to 12 bases. The germline gives CDR1 SGHRS, CDR2 YFSETQ. Here the CDR3 reads CASSWGEAANTGELFF. CDR3 nucleotide sequence: TGCGCCAGCAGCTGGGGGGAAGCGGCGAACACCGGGGAGCTGTTTTTT.

Worth noting for this clone: One end of the junction is discordant with germline, which a read error may explain. The sample carries other DNA sequences with the same CDR3. The V and J genes are TRBV7-2 and TRBJ1-2; 7 nucleotides line up with TRBD1. Germline assignment: CDR1 SGHTA and CDR2 FQGNSA. CDR3 length: 15 residues. CDR3 residues: CASSLTGTDNYGYTF. The DNA for the CDR3 is TGTGCTAGCAGCTTAACCGGGACAGATAACTATGGCTACACCTTC.

On this clone: This same CDR3 is encoded by further DNA sequences in the sample. The genes are TRBV11-2 and TRBJ1-4, with TRBD1 matching over 9 bases. Trimming cost V 1 base and J 5 bases; bases outside gene matches: 2. The germline CDR1 and CDR2 sequences are SGHAT and FQNNGV. The CDR3 has 15 amino acids. CDR3 sequence: CASSLGGQGNEKLFF. The CDR3, as DNA: TGTGCCAGCAGCTTAGGCGGACAGGGGAATGAAAAACTGTTTTTT.

V is TRBV15 and J is TRBJ2-1, with TRBD1 matching 9 bases. Germline lookup yields CDR1 LNHNV and CDR2 YYDKDF (reference sequence). The length of the CDR3 is 18 residues. V lost 1 base and J lost 8; bases outside the gene matches: 15. The CDR3 nucleotides read TGTGCCACCAGCAGAGTGATCTTTAGACAGGGGGGCCACGATGAGCAGTTCTTC. Its translation is CATSRVIFRQGGHDEQFF. Full variable domain (outside the CDR3, taken from reference TRBV15 and TRBJ2-1): DAMVIQNPRYQVTQFGKPVTLSCSQTLNHNVMYWYQQKSSQAPKLLFHYYDKDFNNEADTPDNFQSRRPNTSFCFLDIRSPGLGDTAMYLCATSRVIFRQGGHDEQFFGPGTRLTVL.

CDR3 amino acids: CASSNGAVSYEQYF. In nucleotides, the CDR3 is TGTGCCAGCAGTAACGGGGCCGTCTCCTACGAGCAGTACTTC. The V gene is TRBV6-5, the J gene TRBJ2-7; D assignment may be TRBD1 or TRBD2 (5 bases each). V was trimmed by 5 bases and J by 0 bases, leaving 11 bases between them. Per germline, CDR1 MNHEY and CDR2 SVGAGI. The CDR3 covers 14 residues.

This rearrangement joins TRBV5-1 to TRBJ2-2; TRBD2 is a possible D gene (5 bases). Trimming shortened V by 0 bases and J by 3 bases, and 6 bases separated the two germline ends. CDR1 is SGHRS, CDR2 YFSETQ, per germline. CDR3 length: 14 residues. CDR3 region: CASSLDSDTGELFF. The CDR3 DNA sequence: TGCGCCAGCAGCTTGGATAGCGACACCGGGGAGCTGTTTTTT.

The genes are TRBV7-2 and TRBJ2-1; unclear D gene. CDR1 SGHTA and CDR2 FQGNSA come from the germline V gene. This CDR3 contains 13 residues. V was pared by 2 bases and J by 4 bases, with 6 bases between. For the CDR3, the DNA is TGTGCCAGCAGCTTATTTGGGTACAATGAGCAGTTCTTC. Translated, it gives CASSLFGYNEQFF.

The chain carries TRBV6-5 and TRBJ1-5; 7 bases map to TRBD1. Germline trimming cut 6 bases from V and 4 bases from J; bases unmatched to any gene: 3. Germline CDR1 and CDR2: MNHEY and SVGAGI. This CDR3 contains 13 residues. For the CDR3, the DNA is TGTGCCAGCAGCTCGACAGGGAATCAGCCCCAGCATTTT. Its translation is CASSSTGNQPQHF.

The J gene is TRBJ1-5, the V gene TRBV28, with TRBD1 matching over 9 bases. V shed 4 bases and J 4 bases; nucleotides not matched to a gene: 8. The germline CDR1 and CDR2 sequences are MDHEN and SYDVKM. This CDR3 contains 16 residues. The CDR3 spells CASSWIQGALNQPQHF. CDR3 nucleotides: TGTGCCAGCAGTTGGATACAGGGGGCTCTGAATCAGCCCCAGCATTTT. Filled out from reference TRBV28 and TRBJ1-5, the complete variable domain reads DVKVTQSSRYLVKRTGEKVFLECVQDMDHENMFWYRQDPGLGLRLIYFSYDVKMKEKGDIPEGYSVSREKKERFSLILESASTNQTSMYLCASSWIQGALNQPQHFGDGTRLSIL.

This chain uses TRBV6-6 with TRBJ2-5; D is uncertain. The CDR3 spans 12 residues. CDR1 MNHNY and CDR2 SVGAGI come from the germline V gene (reference sequence). Trimming stripped 6 bases from V and 5 bases from J, with 10 bases between. In nucleotides, the CDR3 is TGTGCCAGCAGGGAATCCGGGGAGACCCAGTACTTC. Translated, it gives CASRESGETQYF.

V and J are TRBV7-6 and TRBJ2-7; perhaps D is TRBD1 or TRBD2 (5 bases each). V was cut by 6 bases and J by 7 bases, with 16 bases left in between. The CDR3 spans 13 residues. The germline gives CDR1 SGHVS, CDR2 FNYEAQ. The CDR3 DNA is TGTGCCAGCAGTCTCCACGGGGCCTCTGAGCAGTACTTC. It translates to CASSLHGASEQYF.

V is TRBV2 and J is TRBJ1-2, with TRBD1 matching over 10 bases. Germline loops: CDR1 SNHLY, CDR2 FYNNEI. CDR3 length equals 13 residues. Trimming removed 10 bases from V and 7 bases from J; junction bases left unmatched: 9. CDR3 DNA: TGTGCCACCGTTCGGACAGGGGGGATTGGCTACACCTTC. Protein product: CATVRTGGIGYTF.

CDR3 protein: CASILGMAFF. In nucleotides, the CDR3 is TGTGCCAGCATTCTGGGAATGGCTTTCTTT. The J gene is TRBJ1-1, the V gene TRBV6-1; D gene unclear. V was cut by 7 bases and J by 11 bases, with 11 bases left in between. This CDR3 has 10 amino acids. The germline V gene encodes CDR1 MNHNS and CDR2 SASEGT.

This clone was seen at least ten times. The chain joins TRBV29-1 to TRBJ1-1; no definite D call. The CDR3 covers 13 residues. The germline V gene encodes CDR1 SQVTM and CDR2 ANQGSEA. Deletions cut 8 bases from V and 0 bases from J, with 13 bases between. The CDR3, as DNA: TGCAGCACCCGGGTTAGGATGAACACTGAAGCTTTCTTT. Amino acids: CSTRVRMNTEAFF.

V usage is TRBV25-1 and J usage is TRBJ1-2, with 10 positions matching TRBD1. Trimming removed 6 bases from V and 7 bases from J; junction bases left unmatched: 17. The germline V gene has CDR1 MGHDK and CDR2 SYGVNS. The CDR3 sequence is 17 residues long. The CDR3 is CASSHGDRGKHLGGYTF. As DNA, the CDR3 is TGTGCCAGCAGCCACGGGGACAGGGGCAAGCACTTGGGTGGCTACACCTTC.

The chain carries TRBV11-2 and TRBJ2-2; D possibly uses TRBD1 or TRBD2 (5 bases each). Germline values: CDR1 SGHAT, CDR2 FQNNGV. This CDR3 has 16 amino acids. The V and J ends lost 4 bases and 5 bases respectively, with 17 bases between them. The CDR3 DNA reads TGTGCCAGCAGCTCCCTGGGGACCAAACTGACCGGGGAGCTGTTTTTT. It specifies CASSSLGTKLTGELFF.

The chain uses TRBV11-3 and TRBJ2-2; 9 nucleotides align to TRBD2. CDR1 is SGHNT and CDR2 is YENEEA in the germline V gene. J gave up 0 bases and V 5 bases, and 7 bases lay outside the gene matches. The CDR3 loop spans 17 amino acids. The CDR3 reads CASSPRTSAPNTGELFF. DNA of the CDR3: TGTGCCAGCAGCCCCAGGACTAGCGCACCGAACACCGGGGAGCTGTTTTTT.

The chain couples TRBV18 to TRBJ2-2; 9 nucleotides agree with TRBD2. Germline CDR1 KGHSH, CDR2 LQKENI. There are 17 residues in the CDR3. V lost 4 bases, J lost 1 base, and 7 bases stayed unmatched. CDR3 sequence reads: CASSRDIAGENTGELFF. CDR3 bases: TGTGCCAGCTCACGGGACATAGCGGGAGAGAACACCGGGGAGCTGTTTTTT.

The gene calls are TRBV5-6 and TRBJ2-1; D may match TRBD1 or TRBD2 (5 bases each). The CDR3 is made up of 13 amino acids. The V end lost 1 base, the J end lost 10 bases, and 12 bases lay between the germline ends. CDR1 SGHDT and CDR2 YYEEEE come from the germline V gene. CDR3 DNA: TGTGCCAGCAGCTTGAACTGGGGCGGGGAGCAGTTCTTC. Translating it yields CASSLNWGGEQFF.

The V and J genes are TRBV7-2 and TRBJ2-3; TRBD1 or TRBD2 may be the D gene (5 bases each). V lost 1 base and J 4 bases, leaving 12 bases between the germline ends. CDR3 size: 15 residues. Germline lookup yields CDR1 SGHTA and CDR2 FQGNSA. The chain's CDR3 is CASSLGGSWSDTQYF. In DNA form, the CDR3 reads TGTGCCAGCAGCTTAGGGGGGAGCTGGTCAGATACGCAGTATTTT.

V and J are TRBV5-1 and TRBJ2-3; unclear D gene. Trimming cost V 7 bases and J 2 bases, with 14 bases left between them. The CDR3 consists of 14 residues. CDR1 is SGHRS, CDR2 YFSETQ, per germline. DNA of the CDR3: TGCGCCAGCTCCTTCCCAGGTTCCACAGATACGCAGTATTTT. Translation gives CASSFPGSTDTQYF.

The V and J genes are TRBV28 and TRBJ1-5; D is unresolved. The V gene's germline CDR1 is MDHEN and CDR2 SYDVKM. This CDR3 contains 18 residues. V was cut by 3 bases and J by 3 bases, with 21 bases left in between. Here the CDR3 DNA reads TGTGCCAGCAGTTTCGGCGACATTCTCGTAGGCGCCAATCAGCCCCAGCATTTT. The encoded protein is CASSFGDILVGANQPQHF.

This chain links TRBV19 with TRBJ2-6; D not resolved. This CDR3 contains 14 residues. The V end was cut by 2 bases, the J end by 1 base, with 3 bases between. From germline, CDR1 is LNHDA and CDR2 SQIVND (reference sequence). CDR3 in DNA: TGTGCCAGTAGTATACTATCTGGGGCCAACGTCCTGACTTTC. Protein: CASSILSGANVLTF.